This T cell receptor beta chain comes out of a study of low-dose radiotherapy and immunotherapy resistance in tumors. Time point denoted: after trial treatment. Treatment given: LDRT plus nivolumab, ipilimumab, low-dose cyclophosphamide and aspirin (RACIN trial). Amplification of TCRs used a constant-region primer and V-primer adapter for roughly 18 PCR cycles. One entry per CDR3 protein, called by TCRdb with MiXCR from the reads. The sample lists about 52,000 distinct CDR3 sequences, 33% occurring once. The germline V and J ends were trimmed by 5 bases and 2 bases, with 21 bases remaining between them. This CDR3 has 18 amino acids. CDR1 PRHDT and CDR2 FYEKMQ come from the germline V gene (reference sequence). This clonotype was picked up many times.

The rearrangement joins TRBV13 to TRBJ2-2; perhaps TRBD1 as D (6 bases). This receptor was obtained from a male donor with rectosigmoid adenocarcinoma. This material consisted of PBMCs, taken after low-dose radiotherapy plus immunotherapy. CDR3 nucleotide sequence: TGTGCCAGCAGCGGGAACCCCTTAGGGACACCTAACACCGGGGAGCTGTTTTTT. It translates to CASSGNPLGTPNTGELFF.